The rows below give T cell receptor beta chains drawn from one sample of a study of T-cell memory formation after mild COVID-19. TCRdb re-analysed the 5' RACE reads in MiXCR, keeping a single row per CDR3 protein. The sample has about 340,000 distinct CDR3 sequences; approximately 15% are singletons. Source material: PBMCs or a T cell subset sorted from them (not recorded which). These receptors all come from a man aged 18 to 29 who had mild COVID-19 (a few samples of this study predate the infection). Cell type and time point are not known. The conserved cysteine and the conserved F or W are not part of the CDR3 here. D genes are given only for firm matches. Only part of the rows carry a size: once, few, many, or a class if the clone is expanded.

.	TRBV28	TRBJ1-4	few	ASSLALGRANEKLF
.	TRBV4-3	TRBJ1-5	many	ASSQELYSSNQPQH
TRBD2	TRBV7-3	TRBJ2-1	few	ASSLLASGWYEQF
.	TRBV20-1	TRBJ1-1	many	SLLSGWGTEAF
.	TRBV12-3/TRBV12-4	TRBJ2-2	.	ASSSRRAGELF
.	TRBV6-2/TRBV6-3	TRBJ1-2	few	ASSYWTDGYT
.	TRBV20-1	TRBJ2-5	.	SARDGEETQY
.	TRBV4-2	TRBJ2-1	few	ASSQEEGSAGEQF
TRBD2	TRBV20-1	TRBJ2-3	many	SAANSAGGRDTQY
.	TRBV5-1	TRBJ2-2	.	ASRDNLATGELF
TRBD1	TRBV12-3/TRBV12-4	TRBJ2-7	.	ASSSRQGKEDEQY
.	TRBV7-9	TRBJ2-1	few	ASRQNEQF
TRBD1	TRBV20-1	TRBJ2-5	few	SAEQGAQTQY
TRBD1	TRBV6-4	TRBJ2-3	many	ASSDSTGGADTQY
.	TRBV12-3/TRBV12-4	TRBJ2-7	.	ASSFGAEQY
TRBD1	TRBV12-3/TRBV12-4	TRBJ1-2	few	ASSQDRFLGYT
.	TRBV6-4	TRBJ2-3	.	ASSETRGGTDTQY
.	TRBV12-3/TRBV12-4	TRBJ2-3	.	ASTGVDTQY
.	TRBV5-1	TRBJ1-1	.	ASSPDSRLEAF
.	TRBV27	TRBJ2-5	.	ASILYPRMRETQY
.	TRBV12-3/TRBV12-4	TRBJ1-5	.	ASSLAGVRQPQH
.	TRBV29-1	TRBJ1-6	few	SVGQSYNSPLH
.	TRBV12-3/TRBV12-4	TRBJ1-2	.	ASSLSGPHIYGYT
TRBD1	TRBV5-1	TRBJ2-2	many	ASSPLTGVNTGELF
.	TRBV7-6	TRBJ1-6	many	ASRGNLYNSPLH
.	TRBV4-3	TRBJ2-2	.	ASSPQAGTETGELF
TRBD2	TRBV6-6	TRBJ2-5	few	ASSYAGLAESRQETQY
.	TRBV10-3	TRBJ1-5	.	AISELGQPQH
TRBD1	TRBV23-1	TRBJ2-5	many	AVVLVGRGQETQY
.	TRBV5-1	TRBJ1-4	few	ASSLAPGLEKLF
.	TRBV10-2	TRBJ1-1	few	ASSESLGNFAEAF
.	TRBV12-3/TRBV12-4	TRBJ2-3	few	ASSTFGGGTDTQY
.	TRBV12-3/TRBV12-4	TRBJ2-1	.	ASSSFPLDEQF
.	TRBV27	TRBJ1-4	.	ASSFPGTEKLF
.	TRBV25-1	TRBJ1-5	many	ASSFGGASNQPQH
TRBD1	TRBV6-2/TRBV6-3	TRBJ2-1	.	ASSYRGRSNEQF
.	TRBV12-3/TRBV12-4	TRBJ1-5	few	ASRGTWGNQPQH
.	TRBV9	TRBJ2-2	.	ASSVTRSTGELF
.	TRBV20-1	TRBJ1-2	many	SARAAGLDYGYT
.	TRBV15	TRBJ2-6	few	ATSRDGKPSGANVLT
.	TRBV19	TRBJ1-1	.	ASSILTEAF
TRBD2	TRBV9	TRBJ2-3	few	ASSSQGTSGVTDTQY
.	TRBV11-2	TRBJ1-2	few	ASSPGPELGYT
.	TRBV7-8	TRBJ2-3	many	ASSLGLDTDTQY
.	TRBV24-1	TRBJ1-1	many	ATSDLRDLNEAF
.	TRBV5-1	TRBJ2-5	many	ASSFSDITETQY